This paragraph covers one TCR beta chain sequence. These data originate in a study of control samples from healthy donors and cancer patients. Sequencing was performed with immunoSEQ multiplex PCR; in TCRdb, only in-frame clones are kept and a portion is missing. The sample lists about 89,000 clones; 86% were seen once. Germline V gene sequence: CDR1 LNHDA, CDR2 SQIVND (reference sequence). V was clipped by 7 bases and J by 0 bases, with 15 bases between them. CDR3 size: 16 residues. Material: blood. The J gene is TRBJ2-2, the V gene TRBV19; D unresolved. The source of this sequence is a man aged 25-40 years in good health. The CDR3 loop reads CASTKGILANTGELFF. Here the CDR3 DNA reads TGTGCCAGTACGAAAGGAATCCTCGCGAACACCGGGGAGCTGTTTTTT.